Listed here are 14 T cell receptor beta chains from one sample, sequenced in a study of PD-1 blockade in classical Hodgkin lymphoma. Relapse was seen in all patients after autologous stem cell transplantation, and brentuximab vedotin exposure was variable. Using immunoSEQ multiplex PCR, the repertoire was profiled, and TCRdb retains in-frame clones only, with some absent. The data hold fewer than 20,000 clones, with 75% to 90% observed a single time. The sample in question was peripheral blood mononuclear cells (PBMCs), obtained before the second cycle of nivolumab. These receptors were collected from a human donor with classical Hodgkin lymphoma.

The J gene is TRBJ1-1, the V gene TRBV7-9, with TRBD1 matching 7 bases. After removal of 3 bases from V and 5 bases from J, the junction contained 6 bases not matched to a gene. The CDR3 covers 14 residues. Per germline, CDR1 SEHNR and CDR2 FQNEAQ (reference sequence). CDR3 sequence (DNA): TGTGCCAGCAGCTTGTTTTCAGGGGGAACTGAAGCTTTCTTT. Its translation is CASSLFSGGTEAFF.

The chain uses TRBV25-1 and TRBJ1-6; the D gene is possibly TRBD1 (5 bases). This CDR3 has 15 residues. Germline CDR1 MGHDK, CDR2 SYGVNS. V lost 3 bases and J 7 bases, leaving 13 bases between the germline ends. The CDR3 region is CASSEFQGVNSPLHF. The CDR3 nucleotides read TGTGCCAGCAGTGAGTTTCAAGGGGTAAATTCACCCCTCCACTTT. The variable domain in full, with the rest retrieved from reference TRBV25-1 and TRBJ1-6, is EADIYQTPRYLVIGTGKKITLECSQTMGHDKMYWYQQDPGMELHLIHYSYGVNSTEKGDLSSESTVSRIRTEHFPLTLESARPSHTSQYLCASSEFQGVNSPLHFGNGTRLTVT.

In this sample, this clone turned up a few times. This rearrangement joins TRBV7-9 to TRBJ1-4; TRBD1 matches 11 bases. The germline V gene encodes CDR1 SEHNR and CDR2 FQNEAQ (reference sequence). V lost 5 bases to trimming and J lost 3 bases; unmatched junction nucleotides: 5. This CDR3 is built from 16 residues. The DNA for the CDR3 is TGTGCCAGCAGCACCGGACAGGGGGCCTCTAATGAAAAACTGTTTTTT. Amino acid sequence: CASSTGQGASNEKLFF.

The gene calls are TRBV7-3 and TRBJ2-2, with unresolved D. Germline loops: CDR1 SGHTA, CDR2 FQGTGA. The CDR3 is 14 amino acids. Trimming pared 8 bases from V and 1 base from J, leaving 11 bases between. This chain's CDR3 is CASATTQNTGELFF. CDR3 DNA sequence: TGTGCCAGCGCGACGACACAGAACACCGGGGAGCTGTTTTTT.

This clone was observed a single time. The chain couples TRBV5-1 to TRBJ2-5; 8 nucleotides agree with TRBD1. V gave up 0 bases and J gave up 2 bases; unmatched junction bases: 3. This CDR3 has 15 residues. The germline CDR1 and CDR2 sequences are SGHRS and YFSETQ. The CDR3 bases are TGCGCCAGCAGCTTGGCCGGGACAGGACAAGAGACCCAGTACTTC. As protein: CASSLAGTGQETQYF.

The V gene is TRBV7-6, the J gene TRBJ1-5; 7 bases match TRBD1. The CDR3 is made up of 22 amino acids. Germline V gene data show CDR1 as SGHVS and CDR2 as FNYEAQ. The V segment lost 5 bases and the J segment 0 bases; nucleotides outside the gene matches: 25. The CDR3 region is CASSITFPPMTGQIDSNQPQHF. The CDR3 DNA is TGTGCCAGCAGCATCACGTTCCCCCCAATGACAGGGCAGATAGATAGCAATCAGCCCCAGCATTTT. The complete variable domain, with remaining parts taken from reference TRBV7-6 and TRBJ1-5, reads GAGVSQSPRYKVTKRGQDVALRCDPISGHVSLYWYRQALGQGPEFLTYFNYEAQQDKSGLPNDRFSAERPEGSISTLTIQRTEQRDSAMYRCASSITFPPMTGQIDSNQPQHFGDGTRLSIL.

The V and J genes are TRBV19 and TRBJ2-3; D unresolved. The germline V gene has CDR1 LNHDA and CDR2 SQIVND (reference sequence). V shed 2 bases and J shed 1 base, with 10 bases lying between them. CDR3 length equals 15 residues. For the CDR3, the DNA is TGTGCCAGTAGTATACGGGTTCACGGCACAGATACGCAGTATTTT. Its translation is CASSIRVHGTDTQYF.

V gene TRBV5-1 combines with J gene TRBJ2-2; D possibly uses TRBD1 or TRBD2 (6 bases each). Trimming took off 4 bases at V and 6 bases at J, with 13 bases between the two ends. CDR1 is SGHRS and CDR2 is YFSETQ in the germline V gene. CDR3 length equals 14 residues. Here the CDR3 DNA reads TGCGCCAGCAGCGAGGGGGGCGGTGCCGGGGAGCTGTTTTTT. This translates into CASSEGGGAGELFF. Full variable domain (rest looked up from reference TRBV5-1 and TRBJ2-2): KAGVTQTPRYLIKTRGQQVTLSCSPISGHRSVSWYQQTPGQGLQFLFEYFSETQRNKGNFPGRFSGRQFSNSRSEMNVSTLELGDSALYLCASSEGGGAGELFFGEGSRLTVL.

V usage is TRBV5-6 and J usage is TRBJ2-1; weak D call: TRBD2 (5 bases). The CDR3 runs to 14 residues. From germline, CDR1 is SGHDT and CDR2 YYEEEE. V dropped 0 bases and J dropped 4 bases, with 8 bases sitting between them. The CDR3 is CASSLGLAYNEQFF. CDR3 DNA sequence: TGTGCCAGCAGCTTGGGTCTAGCTTACAATGAGCAGTTCTTC.

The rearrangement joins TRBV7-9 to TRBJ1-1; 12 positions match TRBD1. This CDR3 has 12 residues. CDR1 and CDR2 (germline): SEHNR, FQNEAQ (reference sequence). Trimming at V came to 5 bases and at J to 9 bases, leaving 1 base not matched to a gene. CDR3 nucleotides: TGTGCCAGCAGCCGGGACAGGGGGCAAGCTTTCTTT. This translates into CASSRDRGQAFF.

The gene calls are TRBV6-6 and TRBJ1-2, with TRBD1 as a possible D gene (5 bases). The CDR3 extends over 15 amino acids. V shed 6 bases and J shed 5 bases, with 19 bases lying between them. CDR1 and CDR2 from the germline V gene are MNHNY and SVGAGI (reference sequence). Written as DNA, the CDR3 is TGTGCCAGCAGCCCCGGGCGGGGCGGGGAGTATGGCTACACCTTC. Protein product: CASSPGRGGEYGYTF.

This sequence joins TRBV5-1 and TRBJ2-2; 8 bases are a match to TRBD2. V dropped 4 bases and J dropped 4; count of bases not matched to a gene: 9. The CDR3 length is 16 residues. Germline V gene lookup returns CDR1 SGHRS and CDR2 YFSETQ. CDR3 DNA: TGCGCCAGCAGCCCCGGAATAGCGGGGCCCACCGGGGAGCTGTTTTTT. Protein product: CASSPGIAGPTGELFF.

CDR3 in DNA: TGTGCCAGCAGTGACAGGGGGACAGCAAGCAATCAGCCCCAGCATTTT. Protein: CASSDRGTASNQPQHF. V and J are TRBV6-1 and TRBJ1-5; 7 bases align to TRBD1. Germline V CDR1 and CDR2: MNHNS, SASEGT. The CDR3 spans 16 residues. The J segment lost 1 base and the V segment lost 3 bases, leaving 6 bases of the junction unmatched.

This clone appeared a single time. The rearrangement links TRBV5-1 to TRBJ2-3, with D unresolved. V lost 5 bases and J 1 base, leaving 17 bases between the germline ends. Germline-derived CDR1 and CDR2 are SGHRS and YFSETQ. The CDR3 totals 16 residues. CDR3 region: CASSLTPRGGTDTQYF. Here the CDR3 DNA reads TGCGCCAGCAGTTTGACCCCTCGTGGGGGCACAGATACGCAGTATTTT.